Listed here are 20 T cell receptor beta chains from one sample, sequenced in a study of post-analysis software for immune sequencing data. General observations from the study: Compared with controls, patients had more of 4 to 6 TRBV segments, including TRBV5-6, TRBV5-1 and TRBV20-1.

Incorporated into the TCR beta cDNA libraries were unique molecular identifiers, which served to reduce PCR and sequencing biases. Via MiXCR, TCRdb re-called the PCR reads, giving one row per CDR3 protein. This sample has some 800,000 distinct CDR3 sequences, with 35% to 55% found just once. The antigens of these receptors remain unknown. Sequenced sample: blood. The source is a girl aged 5 to 17 with multiple sclerosis.

This chain uses TRBV12-3 or TRBV12-4 with TRBJ2-3, with 9 bases fitting TRBD1. The CDR3 has 15 amino acids. Trimming took 4 bases from V and 3 from J; bases not matched to a gene: 5. The CDR3 DNA is TGTGCCAGCAGTTCGGACAGGGGAAGAACAGATACGCAGTATTTT. The encoded protein is CASSSDRGRTDTQYF.

The CDR3 protein is CASSQDGRHNQPQHF. DNA of the CDR3: TGTGCCAGCAGCCAAGATGGACGGCACAATCAGCCCCAGCATTTT. The rearrangement links TRBV4-2 to TRBJ1-5, with D unclear. CDR3 length: 15 amino acids. The germline V gene has CDR1 LGHNA and CDR2 YNFKEQ. Trimming shortened V by 0 bases and J by 3 bases, and 9 bases separated the two germline ends.

The V and J genes are TRBV7-2 and TRBJ2-7; the match to TRBD2 covers 8 bases. CDR1 is SGHTA, CDR2 FQGNSA, per germline. The CDR3 has 14 amino acids. V was pared by 4 bases and J by 7 bases, with 9 bases of the junction left unmatched. CDR3 loop: CASSSGLVHNEQYF. The CDR3 DNA follows: TGTGCCAGCAGCTCGGGACTAGTCCACAATGAGCAGTACTTC.

This clonotype was recorded many times. V and J are TRBV24-1 and TRBJ1-5; possibly TRBD1 for D (6 bases). The CDR3 extends over 15 amino acids. The V end was cut by 4 bases, the J end by 7 bases, with 16 bases between. Germline values: CDR1 KGHDR, CDR2 SFDVKD. CDR3 residues: CATSDSGTPYQPQHF. CDR3 in DNA: TGTGCCACCAGTGACTCCGGGACACCATACCAGCCCCAGCATTTT.

A single count supports this clonotype. DNA for the CDR3: TGTGCCAGCAAGGGTAGGCAGGGATTCTACGAGCAGTACTTC. As protein: CASKGRQGFYEQYF. The genes are TRBV27 and TRBJ2-7; possible D gene TRBD1, 5 bases. CDR3 length equals 14 residues. The germline CDR1 and CDR2 sequences are MNHEY and SMNVEV (reference sequence). Trimming took 7 bases from V and 3 from J, leaving 16 bases between them.

CDR3 amino acids: CASSRPGSQETQYF. As DNA, the CDR3 is TGTGCCAGCAGTCGTCCGGGATCGCAAGAGACCCAGTACTTC. The J gene is TRBJ2-5, the V gene TRBV12-3 or TRBV12-4; the D gene is possibly TRBD2 (5 bases). The CDR3 contains 14 residues. The V gene lost 5 bases and the J gene lost 2 bases, with 12 bases spanning the gap.

The table lists this clonotype with many counts. The V gene is TRBV7-3, the J gene TRBJ2-7; 8 bases fit TRBD2. Germline-derived CDR1 and CDR2 are SGHTA and FQGTGA. V gave up 0 bases and J gave up 2 bases; unmatched junction bases: 3. The CDR3 consists of 15 residues. The CDR3 DNA sequence: TGTGCCAGCAGCTTAACCGGGACTAGTACCTACGAGCAGTACTTC. Residues: CASSLTGTSTYEQYF.

This sequence joins TRBV7-6 and TRBJ2-3, with 11 positions matching TRBD2. After removal of 3 bases from V and 4 bases from J, the junction contained 6 bases not matched to a gene. The CDR3 is 16 residues long. From germline, CDR1 is SGHVS and CDR2 FNYEAQ. CDR3 DNA: TGTGCCAGCAGCTTGTTACTAGCGGGAGAACCAGATACGCAGTATTTT. This encodes CASSLLLAGEPDTQYF.

This clonotype has just a few counts. This chain uses TRBV11-2 with TRBJ1-2; 7 bases are shared with TRBD1. This CDR3 contains 13 residues. Looked up from germline, CDR1 is SGHAT and CDR2 is FQNNGV. V dropped 4 bases and J dropped 3; count of bases not matched to a gene: 2. CDR3 in DNA: TGTGCCAGCAGCTGGGGGACAGACTATGGCTACACCTTC. Translation gives CASSWGTDYGYTF.

Written as DNA, the CDR3 is TGTGCCATCAGTGGTTCCGGGACCCTTAATGAAAAACTGTTTTTT. Protein sequence: CAISGSGTLNEKLFF. The chain combines TRBV10-3 with TRBJ1-4, with a tentative D call TRBD1 (5 bases). Trimming removed 4 bases at V and 4 bases at J, with 13 bases between. Per germline, CDR1 ENHRY and CDR2 SYGVKD. This CDR3 is 15 amino acids long.

The gene calls are TRBV6-5 and TRBJ2-1, with D uncertain. The CDR3 has 13 amino acids. Germline V gene lookup returns CDR1 MNHEY and CDR2 SVGAGI. Trimming took 6 bases from V and 4 from J, leaving 10 bases between them. The CDR3 DNA reads as TGTGCCAGCAGCCGTACACAGTACAATGAGCAGTTCTTC. Its protein product is CASSRTQYNEQFF.

This clonotype was counted only a few times. The chain uses TRBV27 and TRBJ1-2, with D possibly being TRBD1 (5 bases). This CDR3 contains 14 residues. V gave up 5 bases and J gave up 4 bases, with 14 bases separating them. In germline, CDR1 is MNHEY, CDR2 SMNVEV (reference sequence). The CDR3 protein is CASSGTRGVYGYTF. The CDR3 DNA is TGTGCCAGCAGTGGGACCCGGGGTGTCTATGGCTACACCTTC.

This clonotype was observed a handful of times. The gene calls are TRBV9 and TRBJ2-5, with 7 bases fitting TRBD1. The closer fit of TRBJ2-7 to the DNA end suggests the J call may be wrong. CDR1 is SGDLS and CDR2 is YYNGEE in the germline V gene. The CDR3 is 15 residues long. This CDR3 reads CASSPQGQGDHEQYF. The CDR3 nucleotides read TGTGCCAGCAGCCCACAAGGGCAGGGGGACCACGAGCAGTACTTC.

The rearrangement links TRBV12-3 or TRBV12-4 to TRBJ2-5; TRBD1 agrees at 9 bases. CDR3 size: 15 residues. V shed 6 bases, J shed 11 bases, and the junction held 16 bases outside the gene matches. CDR3 sequence: CASSPWTGVTNEQYF. CDR3 nucleotide sequence: TGTGCCAGCAGCCCGTGGACAGGGGTGACGAATGAGCAGTACTTC.

This clonotype has only a few counts. The chain has TRBV3-1 and TRBJ2-7; D gene uncertain. V was pared by 4 bases and J by 2 bases, with 12 bases between. Germline V CDR1 and CDR2: LGHDT, YNNKEL (reference sequence). The CDR3 has 14 residues. CDR3 sequence reads: CASSRRPSAYEQYF. In DNA form, the CDR3 reads TGTGCCAGCAGCCGACGCCCCTCCGCCTACGAGCAGTACTTC.

The chain employs TRBV7-9 and TRBJ2-1; TRBD2 aligns across 13 bases. The V gene's germline CDR1 is SEHNR and CDR2 FQNEAQ (reference sequence). J was trimmed by 8 bases and V by 3 bases; bases with no gene match: 10. The CDR3 contains 17 residues. CDR3: CASSLGEGLAGSHEQFF. The CDR3, as DNA: TGTGCCAGCAGCTTGGGGGAGGGACTAGCGGGATCCCATGAGCAGTTCTTC.

The table lists this clonotype with a few counts. This chain connects TRBV10-3 to TRBJ2-5; the D gene could be TRBD1 or TRBD2 (5 bases each). Between the trimmed V and J ends, which lost 0 bases and 5 bases, there was a span of 16 bases. This CDR3 comprises 16 residues. CDR1 ENHRY and CDR2 SYGVKD come from the germline V gene. The CDR3 DNA follows: TGTGCCATCAGTGAGTCGACGTCGGGGCACCGGGAGACCCAGTACTTC. It codes for CAISESTSGHRETQYF.

This clonotype was detected many times. The rearrangement joins TRBV29-1 to TRBJ2-7, with a possible D match to TRBD1 (6 bases). Germline CDR1 reads SQVTM; CDR2 reads ANQGSEA. V was cut by 7 bases and J by 0 bases, with 16 bases left in between. The CDR3 covers 14 residues. CDR3 in amino acids: CSAVDRGDSYEQYF. CDR3 bases: TGCAGCGCAGTGGACAGAGGGGACTCCTACGAGCAGTACTTC.

This chain joins TRBV29-1 and TRBJ1-2; D perhaps matches TRBD1 (5 bases). The germline gives CDR1 SQVTM, CDR2 ANQGSEA. The CDR3 contains 13 residues. The V end lost 6 bases, the J end lost 7 bases, and 18 bases lay between the germline ends. CDR3: CSVTAGRDGGYTF. DNA of the CDR3: TGCAGCGTAACAGCGGGCAGGGACGGTGGCTACACCTTC.

The J gene is TRBJ2-1, the V gene TRBV6-5, with no clear D. V lost 0 bases and J 6 bases, leaving 12 bases between the germline ends. The CDR3 sequence is 15 residues long. Germline CDR1 is MNHEY and CDR2 is SVGAGI. Written as DNA, the CDR3 is TGTGCCAGCAGTTACTCGACGGTAGCCGGCAATGAGCAGTTCTTC. This sequence encodes CASSYSTVAGNEQFF.